This T cell receptor (beta chain) was captured by sequencing in a study of cytomegalovirus exposure and HLA in healthy donors. Looking at the study overall: Approximately 180 million T cells yielded more than 95 million unique TCR beta sequences, as an earlier analysis found. Among the 300 to 500 genotyped donors, over 70% were placed in the Caucasian-associated ancestry cluster. The study's findings and limits: A few chains tied to CMV proved CMV antigen-specific in vitro.

Between the trimmed V and J ends, which lost 1 base and 2 bases, there was a span of 8 bases. The germline V gene has CDR1 SGHTA and CDR2 FQGNSA. The CDR3 has 14 amino acids. Details on this clone: Its target is not known.

PCR used 60 Vbeta primers and 13 Jbeta primers. Assay used: immunoSEQ multiplex PCR; TCRdb lists only in-frame clones, some missing. Among some 160,000 clones listed, around four fifths were seen once. The chain combines TRBV7-2 with TRBJ2-5; D is undetermined. The source is a male donor in good health and CMV-seronegative. Source material: PBMCs. The CDR3 DNA sequence: TGTGCCAGCAGCTTAGAGGTCGGGCAAGAGACCCAGTACTTC. Amino acid sequence: CASSLEVGQETQYF.